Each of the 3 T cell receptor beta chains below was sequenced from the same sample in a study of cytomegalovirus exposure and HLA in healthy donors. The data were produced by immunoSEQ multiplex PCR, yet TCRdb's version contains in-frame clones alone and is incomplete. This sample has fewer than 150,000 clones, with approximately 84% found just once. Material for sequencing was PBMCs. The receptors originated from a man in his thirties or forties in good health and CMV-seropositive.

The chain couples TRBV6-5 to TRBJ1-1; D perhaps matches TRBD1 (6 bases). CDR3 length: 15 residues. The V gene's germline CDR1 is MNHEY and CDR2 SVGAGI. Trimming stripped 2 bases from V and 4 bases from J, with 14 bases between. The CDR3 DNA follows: TGTGCCAGCAGTTACGGGGGCTGGGGGAGCACTGAAGCTTTCTTT. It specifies CASSYGGWGSTEAFF.

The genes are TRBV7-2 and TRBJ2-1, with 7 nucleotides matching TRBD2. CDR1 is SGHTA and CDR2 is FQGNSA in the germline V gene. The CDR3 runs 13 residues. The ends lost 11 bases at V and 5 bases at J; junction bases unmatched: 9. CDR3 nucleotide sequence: TGTGCCTCCGGCGGGAGTTACGACAATGAGCAGTTCTTC. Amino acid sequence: CASGGSYDNEQFF.

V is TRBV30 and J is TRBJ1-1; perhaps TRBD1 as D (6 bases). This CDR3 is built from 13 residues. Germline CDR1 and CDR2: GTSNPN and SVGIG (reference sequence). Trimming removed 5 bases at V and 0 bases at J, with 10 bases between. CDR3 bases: TGTGCCTGGCGAAGGGGGATGAACACTGAAGCTTTCTTT. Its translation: CAWRRGMNTEAFF. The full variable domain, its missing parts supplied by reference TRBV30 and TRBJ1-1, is SQTIHQWPATLVQPVGSPLSLECTVEGTSNPNLYWYRQAAGRGLQLLFYSVGIGQISSEVPQNLSASRPQDRQFILSSKKLLLSDSGFYLCAWRRGMNTEAFFGQGTRLTVV.